This TCR beta chain was found in a study of blood T cell repertoires in COVID-19. About the study: The United States, Italy and Spain supplied acute and convalescent COVID-19 samples.

In this sample, this clone turned up once. The CDR3 sequence is 13 residues long. Germline CDR1 and CDR2: LNHDA and SQIVND (reference sequence). The ends were cut back, 3 bases at V and 8 bases at J, with 13 bases in the middle. Repertoires were generated with immunoSEQ multiplex PCR, while TCRdb's copy carries only in-frame clones and drops some. This table has 320,000 or so clones, more than 75% appearing once. Sequenced input: PBMCs or T cells enriched from blood (not recorded which). The rearrangement joins TRBV19 to TRBJ1-2; no definite D call. The source is a woman between 25 and 40 years old who had recovered from COVID-19. This chain's CDR3 is CASSIGVGYGYTF. CDR3 sequence (DNA): TGTGCCAGTAGTATCGGGGTTGGGTACGGCTACACCTTC.